These T cell receptor beta chains were read from a single sample in a study of CD8+CD57+ T cells in acquired aplastic anemia. TCRdb itself ran the reads through MiXCR, one entry per CDR3 protein. The table records more than 150,000 distinct CDR3 sequences, almost 50% of them present only once. The sample was sorted CD4+, CD8+, or CD8+CD57+ T cells (not recorded which) from PBMCs. Receptors originate from a human donor with aplastic anemia. Both conserved end residues are trimmed from each CDR3. Each record gives: J gene, V gene, CDR3 protein.

TRBJ2-2 TRBV12-5 ASAPPRDDGELF
TRBJ2-1 TRBV20-1 SGRQTYNEQF
TRBJ2-3 TRBV5-1 ASSLPHEAGGRTDTQY
TRBJ2-3 TRBV20-1 SASVGTDTQY
TRBJ1-2 TRBV24-1 ATSDPLRRQSYGYT
TRBJ2-2 TRBV2 ASSEIAGELF
TRBJ2-7 TRBV10-3 AISPLGNSAEQY
TRBJ2-3 TRBV20-1 SAAGTDTQY
TRBJ2-1 TRBV7-2 ASSSGPGGEQF
TRBJ1-5 TRBV24-1 ATSGTESNQPQH
TRBJ2-7 TRBV20-1 SASGRSSYEQY
TRBJ2-5 TRBV9 ASSVDETQY
TRBJ2-5 TRBV24-1 ATSGSGVTRETQY
TRBJ1-5 TRBV19 ASRPQGASNQPQH
TRBJ1-2 TRBV5-1 ASSLDRVGGYT
TRBJ2-5 TRBV20-1 RPTLAGETQY
TRBJ2-3 TRBV4-2 ASSPGGTSGGRRTDTQY
TRBJ2-3 TRBV7-9 ASPESTDTQY
TRBJ2-7 TRBV2 ASSVGQAEQY
TRBJ2-7 TRBV3-1 ASSQDQDRVYYEQY
TRBJ2-5 TRBV2 ASEQQETQY
TRBJ2-6 TRBV5-4 ASSYRGTGANVLT
TRBJ1-2 TRBV4-2 ASSQDRQIDGYT
TRBJ1-2 TRBV30 AWRKGGYT
TRBJ2-7 TRBV20-1 SARGGREGSEQY
TRBJ1-4 TRBV7-2 ASSQPEGYEKLF
TRBJ1-2 TRBV29-1 SVRTGERYGYT
TRBJ2-3 TRBV27 ASRAGTSGSDTQY
TRBJ2-7 TRBV15 ATSLGTSGVSYEQY
TRBJ2-7 TRBV2 ASSLARQGASEQY
TRBJ2-6 TRBV19 ASRRTEVRRNIYSGANVLT
TRBJ1-6 TRBV2 ASSENLYNSPLH
TRBJ1-4 TRBV10-3 AISDRTATNEKLF
TRBJ2-7 TRBV29-1 SVGSVSGYEQY